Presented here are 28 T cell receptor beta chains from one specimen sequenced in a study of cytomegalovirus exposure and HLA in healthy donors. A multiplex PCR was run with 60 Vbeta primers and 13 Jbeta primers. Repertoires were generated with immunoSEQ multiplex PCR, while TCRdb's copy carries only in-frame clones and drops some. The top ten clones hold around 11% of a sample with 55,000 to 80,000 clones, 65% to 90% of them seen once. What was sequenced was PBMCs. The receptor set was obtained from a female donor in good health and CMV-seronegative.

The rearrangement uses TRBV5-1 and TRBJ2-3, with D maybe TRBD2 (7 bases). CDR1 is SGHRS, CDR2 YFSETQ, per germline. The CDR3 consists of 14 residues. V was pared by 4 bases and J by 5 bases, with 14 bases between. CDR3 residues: CASSPAGHGDTQYF. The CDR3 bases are TGCGCCAGCAGCCCAGCGGGACATGGAGATACGCAGTATTTT.

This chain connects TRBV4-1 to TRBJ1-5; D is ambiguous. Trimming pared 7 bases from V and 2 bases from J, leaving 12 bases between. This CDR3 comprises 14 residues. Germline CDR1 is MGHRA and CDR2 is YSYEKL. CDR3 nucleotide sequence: TGCGCCAGCACTTACCGGGTCGGCAATCAGCCCCAGCATTTT. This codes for CASTYRVGNQPQHF.

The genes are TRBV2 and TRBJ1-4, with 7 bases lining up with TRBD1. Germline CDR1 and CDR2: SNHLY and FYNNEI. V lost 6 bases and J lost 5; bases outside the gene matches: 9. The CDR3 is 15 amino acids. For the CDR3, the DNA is TGTGCCAGCAGGGGGACAGCTGGGGGAAATGAAAAACTGTTTTTT. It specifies CASRGTAGGNEKLFF.

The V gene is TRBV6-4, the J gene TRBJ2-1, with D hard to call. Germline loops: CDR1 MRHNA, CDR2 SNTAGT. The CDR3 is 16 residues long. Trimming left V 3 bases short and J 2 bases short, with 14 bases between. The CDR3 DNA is TGTGCCAGCAGTGATTTCTTGGCACCTCCCTACAATGAGCAGTTCTTC. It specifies CASSDFLAPPYNEQFF.

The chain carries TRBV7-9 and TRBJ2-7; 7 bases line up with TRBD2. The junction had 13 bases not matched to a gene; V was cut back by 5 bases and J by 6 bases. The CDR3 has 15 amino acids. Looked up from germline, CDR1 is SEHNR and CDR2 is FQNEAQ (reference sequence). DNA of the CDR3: TGTGCCAGCAGCCTTACGGGGGGTGCTAAGGTCGAGCAGTACTTC. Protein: CASSLTGGAKVEQYF.

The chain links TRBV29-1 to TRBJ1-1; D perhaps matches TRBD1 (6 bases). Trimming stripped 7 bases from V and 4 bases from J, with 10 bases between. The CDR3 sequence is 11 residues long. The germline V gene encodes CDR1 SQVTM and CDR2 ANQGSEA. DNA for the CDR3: TGCAGCGCGGGACAAGTCACTGAAGCTTTCTTT. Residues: CSAGQVTEAFF.

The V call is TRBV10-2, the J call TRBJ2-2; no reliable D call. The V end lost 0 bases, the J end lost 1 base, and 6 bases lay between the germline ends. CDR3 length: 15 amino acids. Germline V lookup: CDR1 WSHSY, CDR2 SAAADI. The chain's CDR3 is CASSESGLNTGELFF. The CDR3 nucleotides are TGCGCCAGCAGTGAGTCCGGTTTGAACACCGGGGAGCTGTTTTTT.

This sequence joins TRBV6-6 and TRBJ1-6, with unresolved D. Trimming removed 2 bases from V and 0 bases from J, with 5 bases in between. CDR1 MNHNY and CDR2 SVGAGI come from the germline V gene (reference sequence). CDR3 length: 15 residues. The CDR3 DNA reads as TGTGCCAGCAGTTACGGTAGCTCCTATAATTCACCCCTCCACTTT. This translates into CASSYGSSYNSPLHF.

The CDR3 DNA reads TGCAGCGTCGGACAGGGTACTTACGAGCAGTACTTC. Amino acids: CSVGQGTYEQYF. This chain uses TRBV29-1 with TRBJ2-7; TRBD1 agrees at 8 bases. Germline CDR1 SQVTM, CDR2 ANQGSEA. The CDR3 sequence is 12 residues long. J lost 4 bases, V lost 6 bases, and 5 bases had no gene match.

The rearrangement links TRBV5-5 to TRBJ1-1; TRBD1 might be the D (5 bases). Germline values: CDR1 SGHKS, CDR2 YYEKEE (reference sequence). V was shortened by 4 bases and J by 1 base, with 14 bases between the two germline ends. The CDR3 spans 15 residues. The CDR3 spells CASSQGFTGNTEAFF. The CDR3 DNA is TGTGCCAGCAGCCAGGGTTTTACCGGGAACACTGAAGCTTTCTTT.

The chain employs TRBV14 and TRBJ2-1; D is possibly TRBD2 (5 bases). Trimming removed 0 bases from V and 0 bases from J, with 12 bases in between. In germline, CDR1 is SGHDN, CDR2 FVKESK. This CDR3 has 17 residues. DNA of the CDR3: TGTGCCAGCAGCCAAGAATGGGCGGGTAGCTCCTACAATGAGCAGTTCTTC. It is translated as CASSQEWAGSSYNEQFF. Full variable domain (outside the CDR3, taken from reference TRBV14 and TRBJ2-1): EAGVTQFPSHSVIEKGQTVTLRCDPISGHDNLYWYRRVMGKEIKFLLHFVKESKQDESGMPNNRFLAERTGGTYSTLKVQPAELEDSGVYFCASSQEWAGSSYNEQFFGPGTRLTVL.

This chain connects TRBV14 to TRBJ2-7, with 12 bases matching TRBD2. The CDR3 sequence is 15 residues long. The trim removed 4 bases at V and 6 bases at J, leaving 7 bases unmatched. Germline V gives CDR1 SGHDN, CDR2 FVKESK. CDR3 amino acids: CASSPELAGGGEQYF. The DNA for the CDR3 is TGTGCCAGCAGCCCCGAACTAGCGGGAGGCGGCGAGCAGTACTTC.

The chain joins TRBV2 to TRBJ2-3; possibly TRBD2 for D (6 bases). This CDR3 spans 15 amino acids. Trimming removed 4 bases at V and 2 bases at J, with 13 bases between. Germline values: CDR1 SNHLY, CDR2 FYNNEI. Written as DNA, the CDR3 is TGTGCCAGCAGTGGTGACGGGAGTACCACAGATACGCAGTATTTT. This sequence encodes CASSGDGSTTDTQYF.

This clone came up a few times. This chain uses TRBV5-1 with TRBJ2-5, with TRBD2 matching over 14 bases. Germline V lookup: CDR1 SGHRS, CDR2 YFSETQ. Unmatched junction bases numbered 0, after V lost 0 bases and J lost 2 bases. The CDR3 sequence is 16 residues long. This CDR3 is CASSLGTSGGQETQYF. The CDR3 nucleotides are TGCGCCAGCAGCTTGGGGACTAGCGGGGGGCAAGAGACCCAGTACTTC.

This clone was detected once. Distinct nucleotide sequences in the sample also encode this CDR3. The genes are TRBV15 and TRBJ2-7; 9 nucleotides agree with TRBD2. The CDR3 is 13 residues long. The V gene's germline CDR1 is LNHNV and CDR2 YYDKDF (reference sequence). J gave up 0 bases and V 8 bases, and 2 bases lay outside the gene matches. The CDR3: CATSSGVSYEQYF. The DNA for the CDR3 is TGTGCCACCTCTAGCGGGGTCTCCTACGAGCAGTACTTC.

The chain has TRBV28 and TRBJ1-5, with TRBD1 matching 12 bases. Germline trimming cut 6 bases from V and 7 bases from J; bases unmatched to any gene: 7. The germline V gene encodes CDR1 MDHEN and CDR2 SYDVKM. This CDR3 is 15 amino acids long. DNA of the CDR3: TGTGCCAGCAGGGGCCCGGGACAGGGGGCACAGCCCCAGCATTTT. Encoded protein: CASRGPGQGAQPQHF.

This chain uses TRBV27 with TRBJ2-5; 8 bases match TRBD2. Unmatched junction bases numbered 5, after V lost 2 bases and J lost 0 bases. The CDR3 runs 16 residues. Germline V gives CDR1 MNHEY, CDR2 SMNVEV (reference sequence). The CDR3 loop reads CASSLLSGRDQETQYF. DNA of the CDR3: TGTGCCAGCAGTTTACTGTCCGGGAGGGACCAAGAGACCCAGTACTTC.

In DNA form, the CDR3 reads TGTGCCAGCAGCCTTAGGACACTTAACACTGAAGCTTTCTTT. It codes for CASSLRTLNTEAFF. The chain is built from TRBV27 and TRBJ1-1; a weak D match, TRBD1 (5 bases). The CDR3 contains 14 residues. V was pared by 6 bases and J by 2 bases, with 13 bases between. Per germline, CDR1 MNHEY and CDR2 SMNVEV (reference sequence).

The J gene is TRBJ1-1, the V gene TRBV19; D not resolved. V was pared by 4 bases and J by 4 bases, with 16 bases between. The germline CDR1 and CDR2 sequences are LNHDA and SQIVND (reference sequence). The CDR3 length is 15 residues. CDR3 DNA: TGTGCCAGTAGTAAGATTTTGGAGGGCGCCACTGAAGCTTTCTTT. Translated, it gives CASSKILEGATEAFF. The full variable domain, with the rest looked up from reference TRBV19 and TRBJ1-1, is DGGITQSPKYLFRKEGQNVTLSCEQNLNHDAMYWYRQDPGQGLRLIYYSQIVNDFQKGDIAEGYSVSREKKESFPLTVTSAQKNPTAFYLCASSKILEGATEAFFGQGTRLTVV.

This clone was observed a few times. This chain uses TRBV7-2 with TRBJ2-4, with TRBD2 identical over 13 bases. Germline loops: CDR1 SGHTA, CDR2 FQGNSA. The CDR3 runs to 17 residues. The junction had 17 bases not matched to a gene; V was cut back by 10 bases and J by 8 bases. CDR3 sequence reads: CATGGGPTSGRVDIQYF. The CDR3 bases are TGTGCCACCGGGGGGGGGCCTACTAGCGGGAGGGTGGACATTCAGTACTTC. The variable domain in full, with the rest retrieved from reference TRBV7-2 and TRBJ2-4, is GAGVSQSPSNKVTEKGKDVELRCDPISGHTALYWYRQSLGQGLEFLIYFQGNSAPDKSGLPSDRFSAERTGGSVSTLTIQRTQQEDSAVYLCATGGGPTSGRVDIQYFGAGTRLSVL.

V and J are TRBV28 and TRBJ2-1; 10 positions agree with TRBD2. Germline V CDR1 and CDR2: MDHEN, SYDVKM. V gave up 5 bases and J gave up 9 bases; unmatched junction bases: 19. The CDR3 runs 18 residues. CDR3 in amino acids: CASSRRNINPSGRSEQFF. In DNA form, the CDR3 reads TGTGCCAGCAGTCGACGAAACATTAACCCTAGCGGGAGATCTGAGCAGTTCTTC.

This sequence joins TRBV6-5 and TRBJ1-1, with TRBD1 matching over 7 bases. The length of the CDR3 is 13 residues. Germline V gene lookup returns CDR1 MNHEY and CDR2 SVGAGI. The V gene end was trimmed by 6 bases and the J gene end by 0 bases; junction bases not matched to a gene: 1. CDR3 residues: CASRRGLNTEAFF. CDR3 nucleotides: TGTGCCAGCAGAAGGGGGCTGAACACTGAAGCTTTCTTT.

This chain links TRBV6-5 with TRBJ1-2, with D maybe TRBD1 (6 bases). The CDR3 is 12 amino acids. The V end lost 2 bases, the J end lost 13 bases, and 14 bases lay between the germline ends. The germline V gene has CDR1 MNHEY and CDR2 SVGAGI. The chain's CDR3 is CASSYGQFCFTF. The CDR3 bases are TGTGCCAGCAGTTACGGACAGTTTTGCTTCACCTTC.

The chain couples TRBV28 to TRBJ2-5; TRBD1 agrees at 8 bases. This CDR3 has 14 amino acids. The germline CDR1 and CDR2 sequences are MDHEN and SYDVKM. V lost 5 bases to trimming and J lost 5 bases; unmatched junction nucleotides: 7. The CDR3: CASSVQGARETQYF. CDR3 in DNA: TGTGCCAGCAGTGTCCAGGGGGCTAGGGAGACCCAGTACTTC.

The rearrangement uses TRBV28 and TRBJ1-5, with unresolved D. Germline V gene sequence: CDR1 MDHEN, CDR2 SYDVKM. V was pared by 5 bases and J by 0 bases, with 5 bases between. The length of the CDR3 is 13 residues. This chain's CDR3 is CASSINSNQPQHF. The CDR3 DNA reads TGTGCCAGCAGTATTAATAGCAATCAGCCCCAGCATTTT.

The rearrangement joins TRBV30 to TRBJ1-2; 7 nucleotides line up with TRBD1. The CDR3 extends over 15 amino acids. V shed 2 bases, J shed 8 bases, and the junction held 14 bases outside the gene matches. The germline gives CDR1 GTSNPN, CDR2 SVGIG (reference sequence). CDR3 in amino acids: CAWSQSERGRWGYTF. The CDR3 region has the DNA TGTGCCTGGAGTCAGAGCGAAAGGGGGCGCTGGGGCTACACCTTC.

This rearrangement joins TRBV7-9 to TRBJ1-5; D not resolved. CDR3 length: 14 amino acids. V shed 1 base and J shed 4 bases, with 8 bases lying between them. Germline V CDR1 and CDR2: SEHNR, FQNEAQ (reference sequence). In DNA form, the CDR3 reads TGTGCCAGCAGCTTAGGTACGGTAAATCAGCCCCAGCATTTT. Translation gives CASSLGTVNQPQHF.

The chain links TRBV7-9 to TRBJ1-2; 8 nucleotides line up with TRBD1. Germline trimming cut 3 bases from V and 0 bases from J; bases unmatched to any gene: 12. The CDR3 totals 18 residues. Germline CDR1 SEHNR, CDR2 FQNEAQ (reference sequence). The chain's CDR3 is CASSLIGGLTGANYGYTF. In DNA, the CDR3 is TGTGCCAGCAGCTTGATTGGTGGCCTGACAGGGGCTAACTATGGCTACACCTTC.